This note documents a single T cell receptor beta chain sequence. No antigen is known for it. The entry originates in a study of shared clonotypes between healthy human individuals. The CDR3 is made up of 12 amino acids. Trimming took off 8 bases at V and 4 bases at J, with 11 bases between the two ends. Germline V gene sequence: CDR1 MDHEN, CDR2 SYDVKM. Overall study findings and caveats: Memory subsets generally showed smaller estimated richness than naive subsets did.

The assay was immunoSEQ multiplex PCR, and TCRdb's table has in-frame clones only and misses some. Among a few hundred thousand clones listed, around 97% were seen once. This TCR derives from a woman in her twenties or thirties in good health. The chain carries TRBV28 and TRBJ1-1; possibly TRBD1 for D (6 bases). The sequenced sample consisted of naive CD4+ T cells sorted from blood. Documented subset: CD45RA+ positively selected. CDR3 loop: CASLGTPTEAFF. The CDR3 DNA is TGTGCCAGCCTCGGGACACCCACTGAAGCTTTCTTT.